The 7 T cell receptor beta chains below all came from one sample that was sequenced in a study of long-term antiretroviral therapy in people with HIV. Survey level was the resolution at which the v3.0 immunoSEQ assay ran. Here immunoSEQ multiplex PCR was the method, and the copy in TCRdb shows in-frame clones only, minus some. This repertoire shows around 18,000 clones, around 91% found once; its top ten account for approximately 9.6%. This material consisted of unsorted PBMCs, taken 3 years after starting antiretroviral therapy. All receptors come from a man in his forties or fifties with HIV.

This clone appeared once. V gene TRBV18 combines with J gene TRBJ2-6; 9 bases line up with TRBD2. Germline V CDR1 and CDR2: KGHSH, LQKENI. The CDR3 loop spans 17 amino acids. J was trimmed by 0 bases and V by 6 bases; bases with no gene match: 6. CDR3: CASSLAGANSGANVLTF. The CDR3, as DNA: TGTGCCAGCTCCTTAGCGGGGGCCAACTCTGGGGCCAACGTCCTGACTTTC. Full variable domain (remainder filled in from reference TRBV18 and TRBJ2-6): NAGVMQNPRHLVRRRGQEARLRCSPMKGHSHVYWYRQLPEEGLKFMVYLQKENIIDESGMPKERFSAEFPKEGPSILRIQQVVRGDSAAYFCASSLAGANSGANVLTFGAGSRLTVL.

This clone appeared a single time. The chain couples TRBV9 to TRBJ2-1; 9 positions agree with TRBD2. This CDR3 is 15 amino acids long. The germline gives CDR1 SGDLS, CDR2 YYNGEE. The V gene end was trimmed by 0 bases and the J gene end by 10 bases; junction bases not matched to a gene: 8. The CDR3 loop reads CASSVEGTSPLEQFF. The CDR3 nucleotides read TGTGCCAGCAGCGTAGAAGGGACTAGCCCCTTGGAGCAGTTCTTC.

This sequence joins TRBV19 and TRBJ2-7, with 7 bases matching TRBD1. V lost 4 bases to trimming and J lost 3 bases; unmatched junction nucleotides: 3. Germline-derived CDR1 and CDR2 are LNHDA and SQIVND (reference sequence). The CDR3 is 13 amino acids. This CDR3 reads CASSNWDSYEQYF. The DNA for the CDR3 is TGTGCCAGTAGTAATTGGGACAGCTACGAGCAGTACTTC. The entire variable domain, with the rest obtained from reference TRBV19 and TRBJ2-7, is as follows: DGGITQSPKYLFRKEGQNVTLSCEQNLNHDAMYWYRQDPGQGLRLIYYSQIVNDFQKGDIAEGYSVSREKKESFPLTVTSAQKNPTAFYLCASSNWDSYEQYFGPGTRLTVT.

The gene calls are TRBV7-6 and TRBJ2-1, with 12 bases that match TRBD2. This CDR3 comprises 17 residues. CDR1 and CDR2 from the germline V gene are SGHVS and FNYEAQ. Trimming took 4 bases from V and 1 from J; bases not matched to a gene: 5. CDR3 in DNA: TGTGCCAGCAGCTCTAGCGGGGGGGACCCGTCCTACAATGAGCAGTTCTTC. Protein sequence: CASSSSGGDPSYNEQFF.

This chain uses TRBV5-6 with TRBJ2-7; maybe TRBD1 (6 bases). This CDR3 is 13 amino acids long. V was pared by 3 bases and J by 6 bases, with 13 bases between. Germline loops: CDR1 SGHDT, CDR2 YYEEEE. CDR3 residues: CASSYLGGSEQYF. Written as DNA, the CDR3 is TGTGCCAGCAGCTACCTAGGGGGATCCGAGCAGTACTTC.

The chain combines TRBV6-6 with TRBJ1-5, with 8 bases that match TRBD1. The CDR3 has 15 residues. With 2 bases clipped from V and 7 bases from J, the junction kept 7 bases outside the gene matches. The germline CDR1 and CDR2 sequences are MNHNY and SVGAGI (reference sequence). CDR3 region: CASSYQDRVGQPQHF. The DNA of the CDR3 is TGTGCCAGCAGTTACCAGGACAGGGTTGGACAGCCCCAGCATTTT.

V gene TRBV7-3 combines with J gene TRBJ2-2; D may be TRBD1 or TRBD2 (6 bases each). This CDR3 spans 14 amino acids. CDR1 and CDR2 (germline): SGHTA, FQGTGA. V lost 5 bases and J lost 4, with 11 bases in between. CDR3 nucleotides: TGTGCCAGCAGCCAAGGGGGGAGCACCGGGGAGCTGTTTTTT. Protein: CASSQGGSTGELFF. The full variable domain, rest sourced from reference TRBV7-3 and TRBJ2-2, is GAGVSQTPSNKVTEKGKYVELRCDPISGHTALYWYRQSLGQGPEFLIYFQGTGAADDSGLPNDRFFAVRPEGSVSTLKIQRTERGDSAVYLCASSQGGSTGELFFGEGSRLTVL.